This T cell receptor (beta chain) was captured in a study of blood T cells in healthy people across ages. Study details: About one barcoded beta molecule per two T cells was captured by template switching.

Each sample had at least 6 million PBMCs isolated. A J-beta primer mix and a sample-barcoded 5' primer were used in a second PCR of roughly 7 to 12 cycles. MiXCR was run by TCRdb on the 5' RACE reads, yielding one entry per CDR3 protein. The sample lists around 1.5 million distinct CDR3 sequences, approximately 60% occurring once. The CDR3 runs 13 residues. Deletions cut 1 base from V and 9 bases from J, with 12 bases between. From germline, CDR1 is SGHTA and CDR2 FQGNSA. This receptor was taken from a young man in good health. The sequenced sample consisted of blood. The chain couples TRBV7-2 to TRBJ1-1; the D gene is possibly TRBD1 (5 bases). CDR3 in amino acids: CASSLGRQGKAFF. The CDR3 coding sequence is TGTGCCAGCAGCTTAGGCCGGCAGGGAAAAGCTTTCTTT.